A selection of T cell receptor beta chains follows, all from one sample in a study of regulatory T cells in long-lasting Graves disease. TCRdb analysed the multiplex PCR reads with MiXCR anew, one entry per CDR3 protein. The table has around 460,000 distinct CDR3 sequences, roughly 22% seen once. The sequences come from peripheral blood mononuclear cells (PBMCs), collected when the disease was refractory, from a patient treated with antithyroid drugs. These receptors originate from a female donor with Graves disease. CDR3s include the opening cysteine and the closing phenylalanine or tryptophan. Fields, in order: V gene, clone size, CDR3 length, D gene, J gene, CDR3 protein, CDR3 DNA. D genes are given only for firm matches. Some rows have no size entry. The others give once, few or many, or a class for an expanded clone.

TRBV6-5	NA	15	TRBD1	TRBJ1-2	CASSSPGGSNYGYAF	TGTGCCAGCAGTTCCCCAGGGGGCTCCAACTATGGCTACGCCTTC
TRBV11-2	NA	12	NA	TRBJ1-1	CASTIRQDEAFF	TGTGCCAGCACCATCAGACAGGATGAAGCTTTCTTT
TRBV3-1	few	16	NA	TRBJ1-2	CASSQDDPAISYGYTF	TGTGCCAGCAGCCAAGATGACCCCGCCATTTCCTATGGCTACACCTTC
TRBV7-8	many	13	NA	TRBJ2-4	CASSDRDRNIQYF	TGTGCCAGCAGCGACCGGGACCGAAACATTCAGTACTTC
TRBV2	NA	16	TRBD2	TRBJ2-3	CASSSFSSGGTDTQYF	TGTGCCAGCAGTTCCTTTTCTAGCGGGGGTACAGATACGCAGTATTTT
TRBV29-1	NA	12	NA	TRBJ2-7	CSVGSGNYEQYF	TGCAGCGTTGGATCAGGGAACTACGAGCAGTACTTC
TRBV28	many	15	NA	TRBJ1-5	CASSSGGGRDQPQHF	TGTGCCAGCAGTTCTGGGGGCGGAAGGGATCAGCCCCAGCATTTT
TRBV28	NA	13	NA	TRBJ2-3	CASSVDFTDTQYF	TGTGCCAGCAGTGTTGACTTCACAGATACGCAGTATTTT
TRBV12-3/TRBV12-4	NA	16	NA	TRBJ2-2	CASSPLDGLGTGELFF	TGTGCCAGCAGTCCACTAGACGGCCTGGGTACCGGGGAGCTGTTTTTT
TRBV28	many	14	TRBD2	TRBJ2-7	CASLPRGSEYEQYF	TGTGCCAGCCTCCCCCGCGGGAGCGAGTACGAGCAGTACTTC
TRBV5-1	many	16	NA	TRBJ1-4	CASSLWALRLNEKLFF	TGCGCCAGCAGCTTGTGGGCCCTGAGGCTTAATGAAAAACTGTTTTTT
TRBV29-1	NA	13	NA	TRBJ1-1	CSVGTSKGREASF	TGCAGCGTTGGGACCTCGAAAGGGCGTGAAGCTTCCTTT
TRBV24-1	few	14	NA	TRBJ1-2	CATSEPGYENGYTF	TGTGCCACCAGTGAGCCGGGGTACGAGAATGGCTACACCTTC
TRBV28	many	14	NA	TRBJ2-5	CASISSLGGETQYF	TGTGCCAGCATCTCTTCCTTGGGGGGAGAGACCCAGTACTTC
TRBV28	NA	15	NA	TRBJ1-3	CASSSYQGTGNTIYF	TGTGCCAGCAGTTCTTATCAGGGTACTGGAAACACCATATATTTT
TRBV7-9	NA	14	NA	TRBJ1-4	CASSLVGRGEKLFF	TGTGCCAGCAGCTTAGTAGGCAGGGGTGAAAAACTGTTTTTT
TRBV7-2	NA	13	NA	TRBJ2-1	CATTGTTYNEQFF	TGTGCCACCACCGGGACGACTTACAATGAGCAGTTCTTC
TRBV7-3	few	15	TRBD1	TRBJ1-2	CASSNLGQGKDGYTF	TGTGCCAGCAGCAACCTTGGACAGGGGAAAGATGGCTACACCTTC
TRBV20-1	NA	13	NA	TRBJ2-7	CSASDTIAYEQYF	TGCAGTGCTTCGGACACTATTGCCTACGAGCAGTACTTC
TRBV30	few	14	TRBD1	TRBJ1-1	CAWSVQGGVAEAFF	TGTGCCTGGAGTGTACAGGGGGGTGTCGCTGAAGCTTTCTTT
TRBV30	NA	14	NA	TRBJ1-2	CAWKIPSGTYGYTF	TGTGCCTGGAAAATCCCCTCCGGGACCTATGGCTACACCTTC
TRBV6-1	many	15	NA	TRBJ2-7	CASSVRDPSSYEQYF	TGTGCCAGCAGCGTCCGGGACCCGAGCTCCTACGAGCAGTACTTC
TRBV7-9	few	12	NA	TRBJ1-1	CASSLSGVEAFF	TGTGCCAGCAGCTTAAGCGGCGTCGAAGCTTTCTTT
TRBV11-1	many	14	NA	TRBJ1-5	CASSPAGRNQPQHF	TGTGCCAGCAGCCCCGCGGGGCGCAATCAGCCCCAGCATTTT
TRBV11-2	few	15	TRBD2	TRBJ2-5	CASSLRDYRQETQYF	TGTGCCAGCAGCTTACGGGACTACCGTCAAGAGACCCAGTACTTC
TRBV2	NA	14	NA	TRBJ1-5	CASSWTTSNQPQHF	TGTGCCAGCAGTTGGACTACTAGCAATCAGCCCCAGCATTTT
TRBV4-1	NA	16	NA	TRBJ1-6	CASSLKTGSYNSPLHF	TGCGCCAGCAGCCTAAAAACGGGGTCCTATAATTCACCCCTCCACTTT
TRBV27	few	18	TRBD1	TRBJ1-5	CASSLRQGGLYSNQPQHF	TGTGCCAGCAGTTTAAGGCAGGGGGGCCTATATAGCAATCAGCCCCAGCATTTT
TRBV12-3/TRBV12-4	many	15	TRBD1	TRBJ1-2	CASSSDRGPRDGYTF	TGTGCCAGCAGTTCTGACAGGGGCCCGCGGGATGGCTACACCTTC
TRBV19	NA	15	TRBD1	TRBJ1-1	CASSLHRGPGTEAFF	TGTGCCAGTAGTCTCCACAGGGGGCCAGGCACTGAAGCTTTCTTT
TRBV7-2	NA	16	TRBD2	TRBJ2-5	CASSSRLAGEGGTQYF	TGTGCCAGCAGCTCCAGACTAGCGGGAGAGGGAGGGACCCAGTACTTC
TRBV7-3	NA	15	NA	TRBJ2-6	CASSQEAGGANVLTF	TGTGCCAGCAGCCAGGAGGCTGGAGGGGCCAACGTCCTGACTTTC
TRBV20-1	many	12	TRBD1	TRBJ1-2	CSAYTGDYGYTF	TGCAGTGCTTATACAGGGGACTATGGCTACACCTTC
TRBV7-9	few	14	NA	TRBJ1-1	CASGFRVIDTEAFF	TGTGCCAGCGGCTTTAGGGTTATCGACACTGAAGCTTTCTTT
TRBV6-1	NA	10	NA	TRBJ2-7	CASRARRQYF	TGTGCCAGCAGAGCTCGACGGCAGTACTTC
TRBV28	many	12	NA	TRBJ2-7	CASSFDIYEQYF	TGTGCCAGCAGTTTCGACATCTACGAGCAGTACTTC
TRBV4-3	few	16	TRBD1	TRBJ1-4	CASSHPLGQGAEKLFF	TGCGCCAGCAGCCACCCTCTCGGACAGGGGGCGGAAAAACTGTTTTTT
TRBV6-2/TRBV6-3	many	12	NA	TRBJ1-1	CASSSQGDEAFF	TGTGCCAGCAGCTCCCAGGGCGATGAAGCTTTCTTT
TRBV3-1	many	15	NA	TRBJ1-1	CASSFYQGPGTEAFF	TGTGCCAGCAGCTTCTACCAGGGGCCGGGGACTGAAGCTTTCTTT
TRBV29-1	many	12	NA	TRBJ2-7	CSVAQGGLEQYF	TGCAGCGTTGCCCAGGGAGGTCTCGAGCAGTACTTC
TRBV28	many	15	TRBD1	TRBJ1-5	CASRETGASNQPQHF	TGTGCCAGCAGGGAGACAGGGGCAAGCAATCAGCCCCAGCATTTT